The clone carrying this T cell receptor beta chain was seen once. The data were produced by immunoSEQ multiplex PCR, yet TCRdb's version contains in-frame clones alone and is incomplete. The table includes around 300,000 clones, 89% detected once. This entry comes from a study of blood T cell repertoires in COVID-19. From germline, CDR1 is LNHDA and CDR2 SQIVND (reference sequence). The CDR3 sequence is 14 residues long. The trim removed 7 bases at V and 6 bases at J, leaving 11 bases unmatched. The chain joins TRBV19 to TRBJ1-1; 7 positions agree with TRBD1. The receptor's source is a woman in her thirties or forties who had recovered from COVID-19. Source material: PBMCs or T cells enriched from blood (not recorded which). CDR3 sequence: CASNRGILLAEAFF. The DNA for the CDR3 is TGTGCCAGTAACAGGGGCATCCTCCTCGCTGAAGCTTTCTTT.